The entry that follows covers one T cell receptor (beta chain) sequence. The V end lost 6 bases, the J end lost 2 bases, and 9 bases lay between the germline ends. CDR1 and CDR2 (germline): WSHSY, SAAADI. CDR3 length: 13 amino acids. The data originate from a study of blood T cell repertoires in COVID-19. Study as a whole: Samples representing acute and convalescent COVID-19 were sourced from the United States, Italy and Spain.

Method: immunoSEQ multiplex PCR; TCRdb's copy keeps in-frame clones and lacks some. The sample lists some 80,000 clones; 75% to 90% were seen once. This sequence originates from a woman aged 45-60 years with active or convalescent COVID-19. The specimen sequenced was peripheral blood. The chain couples TRBV10-2 to TRBJ2-3; the D gene is possibly TRBD1 (5 bases). The CDR3 nucleotides are TGCGCCAGCAGGGACATTCCCACAGATACGCAGTATTTT. Translation gives CASRDIPTDTQYF.